The 32 T cell receptor beta chains given below trace back to one sample, sequenced in a study of cytomegalovirus exposure and HLA in healthy donors. 60 Vbeta and 13 Jbeta primers were used in PCR. Using immunoSEQ multiplex PCR, the repertoire was profiled, and TCRdb retains in-frame clones only, with some absent. The data contain more than 90,000 clones, roughly 79% of them singletons. Sequenced input: PBMCs. These receptors were taken from a middle-aged man in good health and CMV-seronegative.

For this clone: Compared with germline, one end of the junction differs, possibly owing to a read error. The CDR3 DNA is TGTTCCAGCAGCTTAGGAGGAGGGGTCCCCGGGGAGCTGTTTTTT. Translation gives CSSSLGGGVPGELFF. The gene calls are TRBV7-9 and TRBJ2-2; D is possibly TRBD2 (6 bases). CDR1 is SEHNR, CDR2 FQNEAQ, per germline (reference sequence). The CDR3 has 15 residues.

This rearrangement joins TRBV11-2 to TRBJ2-4; 7 positions agree with TRBD1. The CDR3 is 17 residues long. Per the germline V gene, CDR1 is SGHAT and CDR2 is FQNNGV. V shed 5 bases and J 0 bases; nucleotides not matched to a gene: 10. The chain's CDR3 is CASSAQQGRLAKNIQYF. The CDR3 DNA reads as TGTGCCAGCAGCGCGCAACAGGGGAGACTAGCCAAAAACATTCAGTACTTC.

The V gene is TRBV19, the J gene TRBJ2-3; D gene ambiguous. The germline V and J ends were trimmed by 4 bases and 0 bases, with 8 bases remaining between them. The CDR3 is 14 amino acids. Germline-derived CDR1 and CDR2 are LNHDA and SQIVND (reference sequence). The CDR3 DNA reads as TGTGCCAGTAGTACGGTGACTAGCACAGATACGCAGTATTTT. Residues: CASSTVTSTDTQYF.

The chain joins TRBV2 to TRBJ2-2; 12 bases are shared with TRBD2. With 4 bases clipped from V and 1 base from J, the junction kept 7 bases outside the gene matches. There are 18 residues in the CDR3. CDR1 and CDR2 from the germline V gene are SNHLY and FYNNEI. As DNA, the CDR3 is TGTGCCAGCAGTGCTCGACTAGCGGGGGCCCTGAACACCGGGGAGCTGTTTTTT. Protein sequence: CASSARLAGALNTGELFF.

The chain recombines TRBV4-3 with TRBJ2-3; D uncertain. CDR3 length: 15 amino acids. Trimming left V 1 base short and J 0 bases short, with 8 bases between. Per germline, CDR1 LGHNA and CDR2 YSLEER. CDR3 loop: CASSQAYRSTDTQYF. In nucleotides, the CDR3 is TGCGCCAGCAGCCAAGCTTACAGAAGCACAGATACGCAGTATTTT.

This clone occurred once. The J gene is TRBJ2-3, the V gene TRBV5-1; 11 bases map to TRBD2. The CDR3 covers 16 residues. Looked up from germline, CDR1 is SGHRS and CDR2 is YFSETQ. Trimming removed 2 bases from V and 3 bases from J; junction bases left unmatched: 5. The CDR3 reads CASSFTSGGVTDTQYF. CDR3 coding DNA: TGCGCCAGCAGCTTTACTAGCGGGGGAGTAACAGATACGCAGTATTTT.

This sequence joins TRBV4-1 and TRBJ2-1; 7 nucleotides line up with TRBD2. This CDR3 comprises 17 residues. The germline CDR1 and CDR2 sequences are MGHRA and YSYEKL. With V trimmed by 4 bases and J by 3 bases, 12 bases remained unmatched. The CDR3 protein is CASSLPERGSSYNEQFF. CDR3 coding DNA: TGCGCCAGCAGCCTACCCGAGCGGGGTAGCAGCTACAATGAGCAGTTCTTC.

The chain combines TRBV18 with TRBJ2-3; possible D gene TRBD2, 5 bases. The length of the CDR3 is 18 residues. V lost 0 bases and J lost 2, with 18 bases in between. CDR1 KGHSH and CDR2 LQKENI come from the germline V gene. This chain's CDR3 is CASSPPNRGQATTDTQYF. DNA for the CDR3: TGTGCCAGCTCACCACCGAATCGAGGGCAGGCGACCACAGATACGCAGTATTTT. The variable domain in full, completed from reference TRBV18 and TRBJ2-3, reads NAGVMQNPRHLVRRRGQEARLRCSPMKGHSHVYWYRQLPEEGLKFMVYLQKENIIDESGMPKERFSAEFPKEGPSILRIQQVVRGDSAAYFCASSPPNRGQATTDTQYFGPGTRLTVL.

The chain joins TRBV7-8 to TRBJ2-6; D might be TRBD1 (5 bases). V lost 10 bases to trimming and J lost 3 bases, with 10 bases between them. Germline CDR1 SGHVS, CDR2 FQNEAQ. The CDR3 is made up of 13 amino acids. CDR3 region: CATSGNGANVLTF. CDR3 nucleotides: TGTGCCACCTCAGGGAATGGGGCCAACGTCCTGACTTTC.

The rearrangement joins TRBV4-3 to TRBJ1-3, with D unresolved. V was clipped by 4 bases and J by 4 bases, with 8 bases between them. The CDR3 consists of 13 residues. Germline V gene data show CDR1 as LGHNA and CDR2 as YSLEER. For the CDR3, the DNA is TGCGCCAGCAGCCTGGGGAGAGGAAACACCATATATTTT. The encoded protein is CASSLGRGNTIYF.

The chain carries TRBV6-5 and TRBJ1-2; 7 bases agree with TRBD1. The J segment lost 1 base and the V segment lost 7 bases, leaving 9 bases of the junction unmatched. CDR3 length: 15 amino acids. Germline values: CDR1 MNHEY, CDR2 SVGAGI. CDR3 sequence reads: CASTPMGQRNYGYTF. CDR3 bases: TGTGCCAGCACCCCGATGGGACAGCGTAACTATGGCTACACCTTC.

The rearrangement joins TRBV15 to TRBJ2-5; TRBD2 aligns across 8 bases. In germline, CDR1 is LNHNV, CDR2 YYDKDF (reference sequence). There are 17 residues in the CDR3. V lost 1 base, J lost 5 bases, and 12 bases stayed unmatched. CDR3 region: CATSRGALRGGGETQYF. The CDR3 region has the DNA TGTGCCACCAGCAGAGGGGCCCTCCGGGGGGGCGGGGAGACCCAGTACTTC.

The CDR3 coding sequence is TGTGCCAGCAACAACGGGGGAGGGGGCAAAAACATTCAGTACTTC. Translation gives CASNNGGGGKNIQYF. The J gene is TRBJ2-4, the V gene TRBV28; tentative D call: TRBD2 (7 bases). The CDR3 has 15 residues. The V gene's germline CDR1 is MDHEN and CDR2 SYDVKM. The ends were cut back, 7 bases at V and 3 bases at J, with 16 bases in the middle.

This clone was detected only once. The chain carries TRBV19 and TRBJ2-5, with TRBD2 identical over 7 bases. V was clipped by 7 bases and J by 5 bases; unmatched bases: 10. The CDR3 consists of 14 residues. Germline CDR1 LNHDA, CDR2 SQIVND (reference sequence). The CDR3 here is CASMREGSGETQYF. The CDR3 DNA reads TGTGCCAGTATGAGGGAGGGCTCTGGGGAGACCCAGTACTTC.

This clone has only a few counts. The rearrangement uses TRBV7-2 and TRBJ2-6, with a possible D match to TRBD2 (5 bases). The CDR3 length is 18 residues. V lost 1 base, J lost 0 bases, and 13 bases lay in between. Looked up from germline, CDR1 is SGHTA and CDR2 is FQGNSA. For the CDR3, the DNA is TGTGCCAGCAGCTTAGATAAGCGGTCCTACTCTGGGGCCAACGTCCTGACTTTC. Protein product: CASSLDKRSYSGANVLTF.

The rearrangement links TRBV4-3 to TRBJ2-1, with a possible D match to TRBD2 (6 bases). The CDR3 totals 14 residues. Germline lookup yields CDR1 LGHNA and CDR2 YSLEER. V was cut by 5 bases and J by 9 bases, with 17 bases left in between. Here the CDR3 reads CASSLDGRTSEQFF. CDR3 sequence (DNA): TGCGCCAGCAGCTTGGACGGGAGAACGAGTGAGCAGTTCTTC.

CDR3 bases: TGCAGCGTGAGCTGGACAGGGGTTTACGGGGAGCTGTTTTTT. This codes for CSVSWTGVYGELFF. The V call is TRBV29-1, the J call TRBJ2-2, with 9 positions matching TRBD1. Trimming took 6 bases from V and 7 from J; bases not matched to a gene: 9. The CDR3 loop spans 14 amino acids. Germline V CDR1 and CDR2: SQVTM, ANQGSEA.

The gene calls are TRBV6-5 and TRBJ1-2; 11 nucleotides align to TRBD1. The germline gives CDR1 MNHEY, CDR2 SVGAGI. V shed 7 bases, J shed 8 bases, and the junction held 9 bases outside the gene matches. The CDR3 has 14 amino acids. The CDR3 sequence is CASKKGQGVEGYTF. The CDR3, as DNA: TGTGCCAGCAAAAAGGGACAGGGGGTTGAGGGCTACACCTTC.

The table lists this clone with a count of one. This chain links TRBV28 with TRBJ2-7; possible D gene TRBD1, 6 bases. The CDR3 has 15 residues. V lost 2 bases and J 7 bases, leaving 18 bases between the germline ends. Germline assignment: CDR1 MDHEN and CDR2 SYDVKM. As DNA, the CDR3 is TGTGCCAGCAGTTTACCAGGGGATCTACTGTCGGAGCAGTACTTC. It is translated as CASSLPGDLLSEQYF. The entire variable domain, with the rest obtained from reference TRBV28 and TRBJ2-7, is as follows: DVKVTQSSRYLVKRTGEKVFLECVQDMDHENMFWYRQDPGLGLRLIYFSYDVKMKEKGDIPEGYSVSREKKERFSLILESASTNQTSMYLCASSLPGDLLSEQYFGPGTRLTVT.

This clone was picked up one time. The chain couples TRBV15 to TRBJ1-5; D call uncertain. The V end lost 2 bases, the J end lost 5 bases, and 7 bases lay between the germline ends. The CDR3 covers 13 residues. The germline V gene encodes CDR1 LNHNV and CDR2 YYDKDF (reference sequence). CDR3 sequence: CATSRSQDQPQHF. The CDR3 nucleotides are TGTGCCACCAGCAGAAGTCAGGATCAGCCCCAGCATTTT.

This clone has more than one count but fewer than ten. The V and J genes are TRBV7-8 and TRBJ2-3; D gene unclear. The CDR3 spans 13 residues. The V end lost 5 bases, the J end lost 5 bases, and 11 bases lay between the germline ends. Per germline, CDR1 SGHVS and CDR2 FQNEAQ. DNA for the CDR3: TGTGCCAGCAGCCCTACTACGGGAGATACGCAGTATTTT. It encodes CASSPTTGDTQYF.

The chain combines TRBV5-6 with TRBJ1-4, with unresolved D. Germline loops: CDR1 SGHDT, CDR2 YYEEEE. The CDR3 has 16 amino acids. The germline V and J ends were trimmed by 0 bases and 2 bases, with 11 bases remaining between them. The CDR3 is CASSLGGLRTNEKLFF. The CDR3 region has the DNA TGTGCCAGCAGCTTGGGCGGGCTCCGGACTAATGAAAAACTGTTTTTT.

The J gene is TRBJ2-7, the V gene TRBV6-5; 7 nucleotides line up with TRBD1. CDR1 MNHEY and CDR2 SVGAGI come from the germline V gene. The CDR3 has 15 amino acids. Unmatched junction bases numbered 7, after V lost 1 base and J lost 4 bases. CDR3 in DNA: TGTGCCAGCAGTTACTATCCGGGACAGCAATACGAGCAGTACTTC. This encodes CASSYYPGQQYEQYF.

This sequence joins TRBV7-2 and TRBJ1-1, with a possible D match to TRBD1 (5 bases). From germline, CDR1 is SGHTA and CDR2 FQGNSA. The V gene lost 1 base and the J gene lost 1 base, with 10 bases spanning the gap. The CDR3 sequence is 15 residues long. The CDR3 loop is CASSLEAGGNTEAFF. CDR3 DNA sequence: TGTGCCAGCAGCTTAGAGGCGGGGGGGAACACTGAAGCTTTCTTT.

This clone showed up just a few times. The CDR3 reads CASSFSGSAADTQYF. CDR3 coding DNA: TGCGCCAGCAGCTTTAGCGGGAGCGCCGCAGATACGCAGTATTTT. The chain joins TRBV4-1 to TRBJ2-3; 9 bases agree with TRBD2. Germline V gene sequence: CDR1 MGHRA, CDR2 YSYEKL. This CDR3 region has 15 residues. V was clipped by 5 bases and J by 4 bases; unmatched bases: 7.

V usage is TRBV5-1 and J usage is TRBJ1-6; D is perhaps TRBD1 (6 bases). The CDR3 loop spans 15 amino acids. V was pared by 6 bases and J by 5 bases, with 15 bases between. CDR1 is SGHRS, CDR2 YFSETQ, per germline. The CDR3 nucleotides are TGCGCCAGCACCCCCGGGGGGCGGAATAATTCACCCCTCCACTTT. It yields the protein CASTPGGRNNSPLHF.

Here the CDR3 reads CASSPPQPKREQYF. In nucleotides, the CDR3 is TGTGCCAGCAGTCCGCCCCAGCCTAAGAGGGAGCAGTACTTC. The rearrangement uses TRBV6-5 and TRBJ2-7; D not resolved. Germline V gene data show CDR1 as MNHEY and CDR2 as SVGAGI. The CDR3 runs to 14 residues. V lost 5 bases and J 7 bases, leaving 18 bases between the germline ends.

This clone was seen a handful of times. This chain connects TRBV5-1 to TRBJ2-7; tentative D call: TRBD2 (7 bases). V lost 5 bases and J 1 base, leaving 13 bases between the germline ends. The CDR3 spans 14 residues. CDR1 and CDR2 from the germline V gene are SGHRS and YFSETQ. CDR3 amino acids: CASRGGGGSYEQYF. The CDR3 DNA sequence: TGCGCCAGCAGAGGGGGGGGCGGATCCTACGAGCAGTACTTC. The variable domain in full, completed from reference TRBV5-1 and TRBJ2-7, reads KAGVTQTPRYLIKTRGQQVTLSCSPISGHRSVSWYQQTPGQGLQFLFEYFSETQRNKGNFPGRFSGRQFSNSRSEMNVSTLELGDSALYLCASRGGGGSYEQYFGPGTRLTVT.

The chain is built from TRBV30 and TRBJ2-1; 9 nucleotides line up with TRBD2. Germline CDR1 GTSNPN, CDR2 SVGIG (reference sequence). V trimming: 2 bases; J trimming: 0 bases; junction bases outside the gene matches: 2. The CDR3 runs 15 residues. CDR3 nucleotides: TGTGCCTGGAGTCTAGCGGGGAGCTCCTACAATGAGCAGTTCTTC. This encodes CAWSLAGSSYNEQFF.

The rearrangement joins TRBV7-2 to TRBJ1-4, with 9 bases aligning to TRBD1. This CDR3 is 15 amino acids long. Germline V gives CDR1 SGHTA, CDR2 FQGNSA. After removal of 5 bases from V and 7 bases from J, the junction contained 8 bases not matched to a gene. CDR3 amino acids: CASSPTGTGSEKLFF. The DNA of the CDR3 is TGTGCCAGCAGCCCCACCGGGACAGGGTCTGAAAAACTGTTTTTT. The full variable domain, with the rest looked up from reference TRBV7-2 and TRBJ1-4, is GAGVSQSPSNKVTEKGKDVELRCDPISGHTALYWYRQSLGQGLEFLIYFQGNSAPDKSGLPSDRFSAERTGGSVSTLTIQRTQQEDSAVYLCASSPTGTGSEKLFFGSGTQLSVL.

The genes are TRBV7-8 and TRBJ1-6; D call uncertain. The CDR3 has 15 residues. Trimming took off 1 base at V and 5 bases at J, with 9 bases between the two ends. In germline, CDR1 is SGHVS, CDR2 FQNEAQ. The CDR3 here is CASSLESRDNSPLHF. The DNA for the CDR3 is TGTGCCAGCAGCTTAGAATCCCGGGATAATTCACCCCTCCACTTT.

This clone came up a few times. The chain couples TRBV6-5 to TRBJ2-7, with 12 bases identical to TRBD2. There are 14 residues in the CDR3. Germline CDR1 MNHEY, CDR2 SVGAGI. V was pared by 6 bases and J by 7 bases, with 7 bases of the junction left unmatched. In DNA, the CDR3 is TGTGCCAGCAGACCTGGGACTAGCGGGCTGGAGCAGTACTTC. It translates to CASRPGTSGLEQYF.